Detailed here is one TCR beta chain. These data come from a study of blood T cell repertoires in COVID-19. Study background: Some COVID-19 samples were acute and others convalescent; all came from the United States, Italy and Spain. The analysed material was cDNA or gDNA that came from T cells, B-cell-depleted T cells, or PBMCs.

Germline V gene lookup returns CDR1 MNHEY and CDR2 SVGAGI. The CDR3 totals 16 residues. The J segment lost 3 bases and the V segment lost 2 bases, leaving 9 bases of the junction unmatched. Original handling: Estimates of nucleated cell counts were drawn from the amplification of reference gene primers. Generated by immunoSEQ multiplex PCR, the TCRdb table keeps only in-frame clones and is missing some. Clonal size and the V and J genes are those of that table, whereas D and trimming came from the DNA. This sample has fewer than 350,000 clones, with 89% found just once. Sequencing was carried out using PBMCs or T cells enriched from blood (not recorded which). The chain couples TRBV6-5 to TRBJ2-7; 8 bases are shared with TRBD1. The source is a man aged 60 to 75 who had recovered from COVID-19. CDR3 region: CASSYDMAGGFYEQYF. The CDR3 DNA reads TGTGCCAGCAGTTACGATATGGCAGGGGGCTTCTACGAGCAGTACTTC.